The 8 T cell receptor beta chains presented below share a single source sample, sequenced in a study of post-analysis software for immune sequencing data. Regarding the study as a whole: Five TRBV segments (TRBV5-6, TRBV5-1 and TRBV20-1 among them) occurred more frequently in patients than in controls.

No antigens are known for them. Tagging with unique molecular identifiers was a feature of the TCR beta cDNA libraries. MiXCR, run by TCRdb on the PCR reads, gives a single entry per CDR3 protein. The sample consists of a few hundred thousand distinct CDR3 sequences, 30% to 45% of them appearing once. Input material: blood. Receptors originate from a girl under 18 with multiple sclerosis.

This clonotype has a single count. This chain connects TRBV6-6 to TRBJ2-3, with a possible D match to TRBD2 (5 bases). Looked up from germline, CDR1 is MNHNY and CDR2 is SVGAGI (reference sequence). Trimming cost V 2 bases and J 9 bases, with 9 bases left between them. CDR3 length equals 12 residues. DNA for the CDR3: TGTGCCAGCAGTTACCCGGAGCGGACGCAGTATTTT. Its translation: CASSYPERTQYF.

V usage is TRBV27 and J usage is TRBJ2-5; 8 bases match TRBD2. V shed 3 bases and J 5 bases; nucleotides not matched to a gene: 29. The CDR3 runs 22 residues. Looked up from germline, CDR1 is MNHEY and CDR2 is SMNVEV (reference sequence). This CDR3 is CASSLVPSEGNSGGQVWETQYF. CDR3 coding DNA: TGTGCCAGCAGTTTGGTGCCCTCGGAGGGGAATTCGGGAGGGCAGGTTTGGGAGACCCAGTACTTC.

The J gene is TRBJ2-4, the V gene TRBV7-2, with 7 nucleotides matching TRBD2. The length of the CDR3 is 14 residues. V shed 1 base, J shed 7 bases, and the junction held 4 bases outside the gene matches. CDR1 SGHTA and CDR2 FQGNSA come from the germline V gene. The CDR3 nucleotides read TGTGCCAGCAGCTTAGAAAGCGGGGCTAACATTCAGTACTTC. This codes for CASSLESGANIQYF.

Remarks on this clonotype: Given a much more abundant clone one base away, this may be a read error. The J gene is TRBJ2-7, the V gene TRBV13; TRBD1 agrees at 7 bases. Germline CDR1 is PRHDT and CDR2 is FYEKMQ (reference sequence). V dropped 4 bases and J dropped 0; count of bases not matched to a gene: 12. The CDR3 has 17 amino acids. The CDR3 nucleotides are TGTGCCAGCAGCTCGAATGTCGGGACAGCGAGCTCCTACGAGCAGTACTTC. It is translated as CASSSNVGTASSYEQYF.

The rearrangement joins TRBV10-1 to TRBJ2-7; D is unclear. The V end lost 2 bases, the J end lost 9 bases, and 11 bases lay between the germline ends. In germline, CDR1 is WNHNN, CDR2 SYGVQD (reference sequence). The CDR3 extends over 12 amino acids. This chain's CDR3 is CASSETKVAQYF. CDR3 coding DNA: TGCGCCAGCAGTGAGACGAAGGTAGCGCAGTACTTC.

The CDR3 here is CSASGAANYGYTF. CDR3 DNA sequence: TGCAGCGCATCAGGGGCGGCCAACTATGGCTACACCTTC. The genes are TRBV29-1 and TRBJ1-2, with a tentative D call TRBD1 (6 bases). The CDR3 runs 13 residues. Germline V CDR1 and CDR2: SQVTM, ANQGSEA. V was clipped by 7 bases and J by 2 bases, with 14 bases between them.

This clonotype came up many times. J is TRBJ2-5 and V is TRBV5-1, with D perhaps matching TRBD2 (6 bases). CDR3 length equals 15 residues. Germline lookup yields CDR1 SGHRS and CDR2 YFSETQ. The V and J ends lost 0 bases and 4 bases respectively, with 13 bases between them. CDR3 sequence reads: CASSLGGANGETQYF. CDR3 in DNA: TGCGCCAGCAGCTTGGGCGGGGCCAATGGAGAGACCCAGTACTTC. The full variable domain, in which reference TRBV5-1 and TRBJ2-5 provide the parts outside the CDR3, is KAGVTQTPRYLIKTRGQQVTLSCSPISGHRSVSWYQQTPGQGLQFLFEYFSETQRNKGNFPGRFSGRQFSNSRSEMNVSTLELGDSALYLCASSLGGANGETQYFGPGTRLLVL.

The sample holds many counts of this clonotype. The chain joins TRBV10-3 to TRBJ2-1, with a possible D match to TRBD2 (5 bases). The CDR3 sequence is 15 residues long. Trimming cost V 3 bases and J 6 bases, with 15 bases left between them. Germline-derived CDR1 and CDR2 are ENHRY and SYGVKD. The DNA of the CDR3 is TGTGCCATCAGTGATGCGGGCCTTGGTGGCAATGAGCAGTTCTTC. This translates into CAISDAGLGGNEQFF.